The subject of this entry is one T cell receptor (beta chain). Its antigen is unidentified. Clinical symptoms, serum thyroxine, TRAb, thyroid ultrasound and orbital computed tomography established diagnosis. The sample comes from a study of T cells in Graves' hyperthyroidism and ophthalmopathy. As for the study in general: The initial diagnosis was the point when peripheral blood was collected, ahead of any treatment.

General study findings and limits: Appearing also in blood were most of the thyroid clonotypes expanded above 0.001.

RNA transcripts provided the source from which TCR beta CDR3 regions were amplified. During a first-round RT-PCR of the TCR CDR3, the HTBI primer set was used. TCRdb fed the multiplex PCR reads into MiXCR, producing one record per CDR3 protein. Counted here are around 520,000 distinct CDR3 sequences, roughly a quarter occurring once; the ten biggest clones make up about 10%. The sequencing sample was made of blood. The receptor was derived from a woman aged 25 to 45 with Graves' ophthalmopathy.

The DNA for the CDR3 is TGTGCCAGCAGTGAACGGGAGGCATACTCCTACGAGCAGTACTTC. This translates into CASSEREAYSYEQYF. This chain joins TRBV6-1 and TRBJ2-7; 7 positions match TRBD2. The length of the CDR3 is 15 residues. CDR1 and CDR2 (germline): MNHNS, SASEGT. With V trimmed by 2 bases and J by 0 bases, 4 bases remained unmatched.